This T cell receptor beta chain comes out of a study of control samples from healthy donors and cancer patients. CDR3 size: 17 residues. CDR1 SEHNR and CDR2 FQNEAQ come from the germline V gene (reference sequence). V was pared by 4 bases and J by 6 bases, with 14 bases of the junction left unmatched. Assay: immunoSEQ multiplex PCR; the TCRdb copy retains only in-frame clones and omits some. Seen here are about 130,000 clones, over 80% observed once, and the top ten hold around 2.1%. The chain uses TRBV7-9 and TRBJ2-7; TRBD1 matches 11 bases. The sequence was obtained from a woman in her forties or fifties in good health. The sequencing input was blood. CDR3 sequence (DNA): TGTGCCAGCAGCTCCTCATTACCTCGGACAGGGGGCAGCGAGCAGTACTTC. Encoded protein: CASSSSLPRTGGSEQYF.